This T cell receptor beta chain was sequenced during a study of T cell responses to AZD1222 COVID-19 vaccine. Study findings and constraints: Repertoires were obtained only post-peak T cell response.

With respect to this clone: Its specificity is not known. Distinct nucleotide sequences in the sample also encode this CDR3.

There are 14 residues in the CDR3. Trimming cost V 0 bases and J 5 bases, with 10 bases left between them. Germline V gives CDR1 GTSNPN, CDR2 SVGIG (reference sequence). Clones were sequenced by immunoSEQ multiplex PCR, and TCRdb holds only the in-frame ones, with some missing. The sample carries about 130,000 clones, more than 75% recorded once. This sequence originates from an adult in good health. Material: peripheral blood, obtained on day 0 of AZD1222 vaccination. This chain connects TRBV30 to TRBJ2-2, with TRBD1 as a possible D gene (7 bases). CDR3 protein: CAWSVQGRTGELFF. Written as DNA, the CDR3 is TGTGCCTGGAGTGTACAGGGGAGGACCGGGGAGCTGTTTTTT. The full variable domain, rest sourced from reference TRBV30 and TRBJ2-2, is SQTIHQWPATLVQPVGSPLSLECTVEGTSNPNLYWYRQAAGRGLQLLFYSVGIGQISSEVPQNLSASRPQDRQFILSSKKLLLSDSGFYLCAWSVQGRTGELFFGEGSRLTVL.